These 4 T cell receptor beta chains came from one sample sequenced in a study of shared clonotypes between healthy human individuals (dated by TCRdb to about 2020). The receptor library was made with the immunoSEQ multiplex PCR assay. The table comes from immuneACCESS by way of TCRdb, which keeps in-frame sequences with V and J called. Part of the clones is missing from these tables; in studies checked, under half for an unresolved V gene and the rest for unknown reasons. Within this sample are around 340,000 clones, with 73% of them counted one time only. The biggest ten clones account for 8.5% to 12% of the sample. Sequencing was carried out using memory CD4+ T cells sorted from blood. The cell subset or site label, as the study defines it: CD45RA-negative fraction. These TCRs come from a man aged 25 to 40 in good health.

The V gene is TRBV4-1, the J gene TRBJ2-2, with 12 nucleotides matching TRBD2. The germline CDR1 and CDR2 sequences are MGHRA and YSYEKL. The V segment lost 4 bases and the J segment 4 bases; nucleotides outside the gene matches: 10. There are 18 residues in the CDR3. The CDR3 protein is CASSPRLAGDTGTGELFF. DNA of the CDR3: TGCGCCAGCAGCCCACGACTAGCGGGAGACACGGGCACCGGGGAGCTGTTTTTT.

This rearrangement joins TRBV4-1 to TRBJ2-3; D might be TRBD2 (5 bases). CDR1 MGHRA and CDR2 YSYEKL come from the germline V gene. The CDR3 covers 15 residues. Trimming left V 0 bases short and J 3 bases short, with 10 bases between. In nucleotides, the CDR3 is TGCGCCAGCAGCCAAGATCGGGGAACTACAGATACGCAGTATTTT. Amino acid sequence: CASSQDRGTTDTQYF.

The chain couples TRBV5-1 to TRBJ2-4; TRBD2 is a possible D gene (6 bases). Germline V CDR1 and CDR2: SGHRS, YFSETQ. The CDR3 is made up of 13 amino acids. V was trimmed by 5 bases and J by 8 bases, leaving 14 bases between them. CDR3: CASRSGLHDIQYF. The CDR3 DNA is TGCGCCAGCAGATCGGGACTCCATGACATTCAGTACTTC.

The chain links TRBV5-8 to TRBJ2-5; D is perhaps TRBD2 (5 bases). CDR1 is SGHTS, CDR2 YDEGEE, per germline. The V end was cut by 6 bases, the J end by 2 bases, with 17 bases between. This CDR3 has 15 residues. The CDR3, as DNA: TGTGCCAGCACGGTTGTGGGAGACTATCAAGAGACCCAGTACTTC. Protein product: CASTVVGDYQETQYF. Supplemented by reference TRBV5-8 and TRBJ2-5, the full variable domain reads EAGVTQSPTHLIKTRGQQATLRCSPISGHTSVYWYQQALGLGLQFLLWYDEGEERNRGNFPPRFSGRQFPNYSSELNVNALELEDSALYLCASTVVGDYQETQYFGPGTRLLVL.